This T cell receptor beta chain is from a study of blood T cell repertoires in COVID-19. Assay used: immunoSEQ multiplex PCR; TCRdb lists only in-frame clones, some missing. The sample lists under 300,000 clones, roughly 84% occurring once. In germline, CDR1 is SQVTM, CDR2 ANQGSEA. V was clipped by 3 bases and J by 2 bases; unmatched bases: 11. This CDR3 comprises 18 residues. The TCR comes from a woman in her thirties or forties who had recovered from COVID-19. Sequencing was carried out using peripheral blood. This sequence joins TRBV29-1 and TRBJ2-3; 13 nucleotides match TRBD2. CDR3 sequence: CSVDHGLAGASYTDTQYF. The CDR3 nucleotides read TGCAGCGTTGACCATGGACTAGCGGGGGCTTCTTACACAGATACGCAGTATTTT.